This T cell receptor (beta chain) was sequenced during a study of T cell responses to AZD1222 COVID-19 vaccine. Whole-study findings and limits: Most donors were white British, females outnumbered males, and clonal diversity was possibly underestimated. Baseline seropositivity occurred in only a handful of AZD1222 recipients. CD4 TCRs linked to vaccination spanned spike, dominating at 160-218 and 743-854. Unmutated variant regions are reportedly the target of nearly half of TCRs that are spike-specific.

A note on this clone: Antigen specificity is unknown.

Germline V gene sequence: CDR1 SGHTA, CDR2 FQGNSA. V dropped 1 base and J dropped 0 bases, with 7 bases sitting between them. There are 15 residues in the CDR3. Clones were sequenced by immunoSEQ multiplex PCR, and TCRdb holds only the in-frame ones, with some missing. The data hold 120,000 to 150,000 clones, with 90% to 95% observed a single time. This clonotype originated in an adult in good health. Sequences were derived from peripheral blood, sampled on day 0 of MenACWY control vaccination. The chain employs TRBV7-2 and TRBJ1-3; D remains unclear. In nucleotides, the CDR3 is TGTGCCAGCAGCTTAGGGAGTACCTCTGGAAACACCATATATTTT. Its protein is CASSLGSTSGNTIYF.